This T cell receptor (beta chain) emerged from a study of cytomegalovirus exposure and HLA in healthy donors. Germline V gene data show CDR1 as SGHNT and CDR2 as YYREEE (reference sequence). Trimming took 3 bases from V and 5 from J; bases not matched to a gene: 7. This CDR3 spans 15 amino acids. The PCR made use of 60 Vbeta and 13 Jbeta primers. Original data processing: An analysis that came later counted 80 million or so unique TCR beta chains, about 10 million shared. Only in-frame clones appear in the TCRdb table, and some are missing; sequencing was by immunoSEQ multiplex PCR. V and J calls and clone size are copied from that table; D and trimming were computed from the DNA. The table shows around 100,000 clones, with about 70% occurring only once.

This TCR was recovered from a woman aged 25 to 39 in good health and CMV-seronegative. The chain has TRBV5-4 and TRBJ2-2, with TRBD2 matching 7 bases. Input material: PBMCs. CDR3 amino acids: CASSSEAGVTGELFF. The CDR3 DNA reads TGTGCCAGCAGCTCGGAGGCGGGGGTGACCGGGGAGCTGTTTTTT. Full variable domain (rest looked up from reference TRBV5-4 and TRBJ2-2): ETGVTQSPTHLIKTRGQQVTLRCSSQSGHNTVSWYQQALGQGPQFIFQYYREEENGRGNFPPRFSGLQFPNYSSELNVNALELDDSALYLCASSSEAGVTGELFFGEGSRLTVL.